The 27 T cell receptor beta chains in this list originate from one sample, sequenced in a study of T cell changes during pregnancy in multiple sclerosis. Generated by immunoSEQ multiplex PCR, the TCRdb table keeps only in-frame clones and is missing some. The sample shows tens of thousands of clones, 90% of them seen only once. The sample here was peripheral blood, taken in the first trimester of pregnancy. These receptors all come from a female donor in good health, enrolled as a control in a pregnancy study.

The rearrangement joins TRBV6-6 to TRBJ2-1, with 7 bases that match TRBD2. CDR1 is MNHNY and CDR2 is SVGAGI in the germline V gene (reference sequence). This CDR3 is 14 amino acids long. V shed 6 bases and J 1 base; nucleotides not matched to a gene: 3. The CDR3 DNA is TGTGCCAGCAGCAGCGGGGAGTCCTACAATGAGCAGTTCTTC. It encodes CASSSGESYNEQFF.

The chain couples TRBV4-1 to TRBJ2-7; D is possibly TRBD1 (5 bases). Germline V gene data show CDR1 as MGHRA and CDR2 as YSYEKL. The CDR3 extends over 15 amino acids. Trimming pared 1 base from V and 3 bases from J, leaving 13 bases between. CDR3 nucleotide sequence: TGCGCCAGCAGCCAAGGCCCAGGGCGCAGCTACGAGCAGTACTTC. Translation gives CASSQGPGRSYEQYF.

As for this clone: This sample also contains other DNA sequences that code for the same CDR3. The chain couples TRBV4-1 to TRBJ1-1; 8 positions agree with TRBD1. Germline V gene lookup returns CDR1 MGHRA and CDR2 YSYEKL. The CDR3 totals 14 residues. The J segment lost 6 bases and the V segment lost 1 base, leaving 4 bases of the junction unmatched. CDR3 region: CASSQVSTGAEAFF. The CDR3 region has the DNA TGCGCCAGCAGCCAAGTCTCGACAGGGGCTGAAGCTTTCTTT.

V is TRBV5-8 and J is TRBJ2-7, with 15 bases lining up with TRBD2. The CDR3 totals 15 residues. CDR1 and CDR2 from the germline V gene are SGHTS and YDEGEE. V lost 4 bases to trimming and J lost 3 bases; unmatched junction nucleotides: 2. The CDR3 is CASSGLAGGNYEQYF. DNA for the CDR3: TGTGCCAGCAGCGGACTAGCGGGGGGGAACTACGAGCAGTACTTC.

For the CDR3, the DNA is TGTGCCAGCAGTCCTGGACAGGGGGATAATGAAAAACTGTTTTTT. Translation gives CASSPGQGDNEKLFF. The gene calls are TRBV5-4 and TRBJ1-4; 10 positions match TRBD1. J gave up 4 bases and V 5 bases, and 5 bases lay outside the gene matches. The germline CDR1 and CDR2 sequences are SGHNT and YYREEE (reference sequence). CDR3 length: 15 amino acids.

The rearrangement joins TRBV27 to TRBJ1-5; TRBD1 matches 10 bases. The germline V gene has CDR1 MNHEY and CDR2 SMNVEV (reference sequence). After removal of 4 bases from V and 6 bases from J, the junction contained 0 bases not matched to a gene. CDR3 length equals 13 residues. The CDR3 here is CASSWDRGQPQHF. The CDR3 DNA reads TGTGCCAGCAGTTGGGACAGGGGTCAGCCCCAGCATTTT.

The chain is built from TRBV15 and TRBJ1-1; D may be TRBD1 (6 bases). CDR1 and CDR2 (germline): LNHNV, YYDKDF (reference sequence). The V and J ends lost 5 bases and 2 bases respectively, with 12 bases between them. The CDR3 totals 14 residues. The CDR3 protein is CATSRYRDNTEAFF. The CDR3 bases are TGTGCCACCAGCCGCTACAGGGATAACACTGAAGCTTTCTTT.

The chain uses TRBV6-5 and TRBJ1-3; 8 bases align to TRBD1. The germline V gene has CDR1 MNHEY and CDR2 SVGAGI. J lost 6 bases, V lost 5 bases, and 9 bases had no gene match. This CDR3 region has 15 residues. Here the CDR3 reads CASSPTGTGLNTIYF. CDR3 DNA: TGTGCCAGCAGTCCGACCGGGACAGGTCTAAACACCATATATTTT.

The chain employs TRBV10-3 and TRBJ1-5; 7 bases agree with TRBD1. Germline V gene sequence: CDR1 ENHRY, CDR2 SYGVKD. With 7 bases clipped from V and 6 bases from J, the junction kept 27 bases outside the gene matches. The CDR3 has 20 residues. CDR3 sequence: CAIIQGSSPRIQREFQPQHF. The CDR3 coding sequence is TGTGCCATCATACAGGGGAGCTCTCCAAGAATCCAAAGGGAATTTCAGCCCCAGCATTTT.

This clone was observed a single time. This rearrangement joins TRBV28 to TRBJ1-2, with TRBD1 identical over 9 bases. The CDR3 has 16 residues. Germline V lookup: CDR1 MDHEN, CDR2 SYDVKM. V shed 5 bases and J 4 bases; nucleotides not matched to a gene: 11. The DNA for the CDR3 is TGTGCCAGCAGTAGAACAGGGGGCGCGGGTAGCTATGGCTACACCTTC. Its protein is CASSRTGGAGSYGYTF.

The chain carries TRBV6-1 and TRBJ2-7, with 7 nucleotides matching TRBD2. Germline-derived CDR1 and CDR2 are MNHNS and SASEGT. V was clipped by 5 bases and J by 4 bases; unmatched bases: 5. This CDR3 region has 13 residues. CDR3 nucleotides: TGTGCCAGCAGTCCTAGCGGTATTTACGAGCAGTACTTC. Its translation: CASSPSGIYEQYF.

This clone was seen only a few times. This CDR3 is CASSDRGLETQYF. For the CDR3, the DNA is TGTGCCAGCAGTGACAGGGGGCTAGAGACCCAGTACTTC. This sequence joins TRBV6-1 and TRBJ2-5; 8 bases align to TRBD1. CDR3 length: 13 amino acids. The V and J ends lost 3 bases and 4 bases, in that order; junction bases with no gene match: 1. In germline, CDR1 is MNHNS, CDR2 SASEGT.

The V and J genes are TRBV18 and TRBJ1-1; 7 bases are a match to TRBD1. V dropped 6 bases and J dropped 3; count of bases not matched to a gene: 4. The CDR3 is made up of 13 amino acids. Germline V gene data show CDR1 as KGHSH and CDR2 as LQKENI. This CDR3 is CASSPDRDTEAFF. In DNA form, the CDR3 reads TGTGCCAGCTCCCCCGACAGGGACACTGAAGCTTTCTTT.

J is TRBJ2-6 and V is TRBV6-6; D is ambiguous. Per germline, CDR1 MNHNY and CDR2 SVGAGI (reference sequence). The V end lost 7 bases, the J end lost 0 bases, and 4 bases lay between the germline ends. The CDR3 consists of 13 residues. CDR3 nucleotide sequence: TGTGCCAGCACCGGCTCTGGGGCCAACGTCCTGACTTTC. It yields the protein CASTGSGANVLTF.

The chain employs TRBV29-1 and TRBJ2-5; 8 nucleotides align to TRBD1. Losses at the gene ends were 0 bases for V and 3 bases for J; bases not matched to a gene: 3. From germline, CDR1 is SQVTM and CDR2 ANQGSEA. This CDR3 is 14 amino acids long. The CDR3 coding sequence is TGCAGCGTTGAAGACCCAGGGGGCAAAGAGACCCAGTACTTC. Its protein is CSVEDPGGKETQYF.

The chain links TRBV5-4 to TRBJ1-2; D may be TRBD1 (5 bases). The germline CDR1 and CDR2 sequences are SGHNT and YYREEE (reference sequence). V was clipped by 0 bases and J by 3 bases, with 24 bases between them. The CDR3 loop spans 19 amino acids. The CDR3 DNA reads TGTGCCAGCAGCTTGGCCCGAGGAGGGCGGGGGAAGACAGACTATGGCTACACCTTC. Residues: CASSLARGGRGKTDYGYTF. The variable domain in full, with the rest retrieved from reference TRBV5-4 and TRBJ1-2, is ETGVTQSPTHLIKTRGQQVTLRCSSQSGHNTVSWYQQALGQGPQFIFQYYREEENGRGNFPPRFSGLQFPNYSSELNVNALELDDSALYLCASSLARGGRGKTDYGYTFGSGTRLTVV.

This sequence joins TRBV5-1 and TRBJ1-2; no clear D gene. Per the germline V gene, CDR1 is SGHRS and CDR2 is YFSETQ. The length of the CDR3 is 13 residues. Deletions cut 2 bases from V and 2 bases from J, with 7 bases between. CDR3 nucleotide sequence: TGCGCCAGCAGCTTCGGGGAAAACTATGGCTACACCTTC. Protein sequence: CASSFGENYGYTF.

The rearrangement links TRBV5-1 to TRBJ1-2; D gene unclear. The CDR3 sequence is 14 residues long. Germline V gene sequence: CDR1 SGHRS, CDR2 YFSETQ. Trimming stripped 0 bases from V and 6 bases from J, with 12 bases between. CDR3 in amino acids: CASSLEAGLHGYTF. For the CDR3, the DNA is TGCGCCAGCAGCTTGGAAGCAGGACTCCATGGCTACACCTTC.

V usage is TRBV18 and J usage is TRBJ2-7; tentative D call: TRBD1 (6 bases). Trimming stripped 3 bases from V and 3 bases from J, with 15 bases between. The CDR3 extends over 15 amino acids. In germline, CDR1 is KGHSH, CDR2 LQKENI. The CDR3 spells CASSPGTTEDYEQYF. The CDR3 bases are TGTGCCAGCTCACCTGGGACAACAGAGGACTACGAGCAGTACTTC.

The chain combines TRBV18 with TRBJ1-1; no reliable D call. This CDR3 spans 13 amino acids. In germline, CDR1 is KGHSH, CDR2 LQKENI. The V and J ends lost 8 bases and 1 base respectively, with 11 bases between them. The CDR3 region has the DNA TGTGCCAGCCTCCTTACAGCGAACACTGAAGCTTTCTTT. Protein sequence: CASLLTANTEAFF.

The chain employs TRBV5-5 and TRBJ1-5; D is perhaps TRBD1 (5 bases). CDR1 and CDR2 from the germline V gene are SGHKS and YYEKEE (reference sequence). V lost 1 base to trimming and J lost 5 bases, with 13 bases between them. The CDR3 spans 15 residues. The CDR3 coding sequence is TGTGCCAGCAGCTTGCTGGCAGGGTATGATCAGCCCCAGCATTTT. This codes for CASSLLAGYDQPQHF.

V gene TRBV2 combines with J gene TRBJ1-2, with a tentative D call TRBD1 (6 bases). V lost 7 bases to trimming and J lost 4 bases, with 19 bases between them. The germline gives CDR1 SNHLY, CDR2 FYNNEI. The CDR3 covers 15 residues. The CDR3 protein is CASITDGAGAYGYTF. In DNA form, the CDR3 reads TGTGCCAGCATTACCGATGGGGCGGGGGCCTATGGCTACACCTTC.

The CDR3 reads CAITVDRGYGYTF. CDR3 nucleotides: TGTGCCATCACAGTCGACAGAGGCTATGGCTACACCTTC. The chain carries TRBV10-3 and TRBJ1-2; TRBD1 is a possible D gene (5 bases). The length of the CDR3 is 13 residues. Germline values: CDR1 ENHRY, CDR2 SYGVKD. Between the trimmed V and J ends, which lost 7 bases and 4 bases, there was a span of 13 bases.

CDR3 sequence (DNA): TGTGCCAGCAGTGAAAGCCCAAATCAGCCCCAGCATTTT. It translates to CASSESPNQPQHF. The genes are TRBV2 and TRBJ1-5; the D is unclear. Trimming left V 2 bases short and J 4 bases short, with 6 bases between. This CDR3 is built from 13 residues. The germline CDR1 and CDR2 sequences are SNHLY and FYNNEI.

The chain combines TRBV5-5 with TRBJ1-2; D might be TRBD1 (6 bases). CDR1 and CDR2 from the germline V gene are SGHKS and YYEKEE (reference sequence). This CDR3 has 15 residues. Trimming stripped 0 bases from V and 0 bases from J, with 9 bases between. The CDR3 here is CASSLGGGANYGYTF. CDR3 coding DNA: TGTGCCAGCAGCTTGGGTGGGGGCGCTAACTATGGCTACACCTTC.

The V call is TRBV27, the J call TRBJ2-3; TRBD2 is a possible D gene (5 bases). CDR1 is MNHEY, CDR2 SMNVEV, per germline (reference sequence). V gave up 7 bases and J gave up 2 bases, with 10 bases separating them. The CDR3 is made up of 13 amino acids. CDR3 nucleotides: TGTGCCAGCAAAAACGGGGTCACAGATACGCAGTATTTT. The encoded protein is CASKNGVTDTQYF.

This clone was seen only a few times. This rearrangement joins TRBV19 to TRBJ1-2; tentatively, D is TRBD1 (6 bases). Germline V gives CDR1 LNHDA, CDR2 SQIVND (reference sequence). There are 15 residues in the CDR3. V was clipped by 5 bases and J by 8 bases, with 21 bases between them. The CDR3 is CASSLDHRVWGGYTF. The CDR3 DNA reads as TGTGCCAGTAGTCTTGATCACAGGGTGTGGGGGGGCTACACCTTC.